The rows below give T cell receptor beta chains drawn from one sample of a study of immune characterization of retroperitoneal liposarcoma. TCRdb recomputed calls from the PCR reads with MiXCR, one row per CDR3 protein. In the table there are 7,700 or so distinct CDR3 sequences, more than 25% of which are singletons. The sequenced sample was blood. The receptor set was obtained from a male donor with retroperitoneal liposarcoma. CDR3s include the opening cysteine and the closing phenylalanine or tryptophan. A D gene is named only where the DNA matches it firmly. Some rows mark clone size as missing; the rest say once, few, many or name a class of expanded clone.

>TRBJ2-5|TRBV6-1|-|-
CASSYVRNQETQYF
TGTGCCAGCAGTTATGTCCGGAACCAAGAGACCCAGTACTTC
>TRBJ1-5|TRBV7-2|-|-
CASSLRAGRSNQPQHF
TGTGCCAGCAGCTTAAGGGCAGGGAGAAGCAATCAGCCCCAGCATTTT
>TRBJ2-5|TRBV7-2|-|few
CASSREGAFETQYF
TGTGCCAGCAGCCGGGAGGGGGCGTTTGAGACCCAGTACTTC
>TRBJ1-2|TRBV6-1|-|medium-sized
CASRDGRGDTYGYTF
TGTGCCAGCAGAGACGGAAGGGGTGACACTTATGGCTACACCTTC
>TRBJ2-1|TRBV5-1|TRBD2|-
CASSSTSGSSGNEQFF
TGCGCCAGCAGCTCGACTAGCGGGAGTTCGGGAAATGAGCAGTTCTTC
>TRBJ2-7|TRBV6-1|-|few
CASRGRATSYEQYF
TGTGCCAGCAGGGGCAGGGCGACCTCCTACGAGCAGTACTTC
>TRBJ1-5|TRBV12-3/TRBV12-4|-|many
CASSLFQGTGQPQHF
TGTGCCAGCAGTTTATTTCAGGGCACGGGTCAGCCCCAGCATTTT
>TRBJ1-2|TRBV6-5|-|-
CASSYLGGSYGYTF
TGTGCCAGCAGTTACCTCGGGGGGAGCTATGGCTACACCTTC
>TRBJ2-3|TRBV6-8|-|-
CASIGDVDTQYF
TGTGCCAGCATTGGAGATGTAGATACGCAGTATTTT
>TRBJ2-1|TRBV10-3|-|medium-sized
CAISGLASGNEQFF
TGTGCCATCAGTGGTCTAGCATCGGGCAATGAGCAGTTCTTC
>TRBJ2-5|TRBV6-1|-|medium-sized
CASSAPGKGTQYF
TGTGCCAGCAGTGCCCCCGGGAAGGGGACCCAGTACTTC
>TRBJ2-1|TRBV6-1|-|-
CASSEMVGGFYEQFF
TGTGCCAGCAGTGAAATGGTAGGTGGGTTCTACGAGCAGTTCTTC
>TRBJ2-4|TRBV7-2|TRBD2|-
CASSSETSGRPSLLKYF
TGTGCCAGCAGCTCGGAGACTAGCGGGAGGCCTTCGCTCCTCAAGTACTTC
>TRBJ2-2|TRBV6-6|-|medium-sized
CASSLPTGSLELFF
TGTGCCAGCAGTCTCCCAACGGGGTCCTTAGAGCTGTTTTTT
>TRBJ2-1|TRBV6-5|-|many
CASSYTPTSSNEQFF
TGTGCCAGCAGTTACACCCCCACTAGCTCCAATGAGCAGTTCTTC
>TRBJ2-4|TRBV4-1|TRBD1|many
CASSQVPGQGARVAKNIQYF
TGCGCCAGCAGCCAAGTCCCGGGACAGGGGGCGCGGGTAGCCAAAAACATTCAGTACTTC
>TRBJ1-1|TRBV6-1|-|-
CASSFETGDNTEAFF
TGTGCCAGCAGTTTCGAAACAGGAGACAACACTGAAGCTTTCTTT
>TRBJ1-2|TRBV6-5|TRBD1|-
CASSYHGSGGHGYTF
TGTGCCAGCAGTTACCACGGCTCAGGGGGCCATGGCTACACCTTC
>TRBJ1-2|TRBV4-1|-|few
CASSQVGGYYGYTF
TGCGCCAGCAGCCAAGTGGGCGGATACTATGGCTACACCTTC
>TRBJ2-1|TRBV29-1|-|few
CSVVDSGLYNEQFF
TGCAGCGTTGTCGACTCGGGACTGTACAATGAGCAGTTCTTC
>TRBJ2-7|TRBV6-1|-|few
CASREDNGYYEQYF
TGTGCCAGCAGAGAAGATAACGGCTACTACGAGCAGTACTTC
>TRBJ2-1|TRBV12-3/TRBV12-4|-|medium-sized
CASSQQVGSYNEQFF
TGTGCCAGCAGCCAACAGGTGGGCTCCTACAATGAGCAGTTCTTC